Described below is a single T cell receptor beta chain sequence and its context. This record belongs to a study of T cell responses to AZD1222 COVID-19 vaccine. The V end lost 5 bases, the J end lost 7 bases, and 19 bases lay between the germline ends. Germline V gives CDR1 SGHRS, CDR2 YFSETQ. This CDR3 has 16 residues. The assay was immunoSEQ multiplex PCR, and TCRdb's table has in-frame clones only and misses some. The table includes 150,000 or so clones, about 90% detected once. Pooling was applied to second doses at about 4 or about 12 weeks. The TCR comes from an adult who received the AZD1222 COVID-19 vaccine. The sequencing here drew on peripheral blood, taken 28 days after the second AZD1222 dose. The chain combines TRBV5-1 with TRBJ1-6; tentative D call: TRBD1 (5 bases). DNA of the CDR3: TGCGCCAGCAGTCCCTCTAGGCGGGGGAGCAATTCACCCCTCCACTTT. It specifies CASSPSRRGSNSPLHF. The complete variable domain, with remaining parts taken from reference TRBV5-1 and TRBJ1-6, reads KAGVTQTPRYLIKTRGQQVTLSCSPISGHRSVSWYQQTPGQGLQFLFEYFSETQRNKGNFPGRFSGRQFSNSRSEMNVSTLELGDSALYLCASSPSRRGSNSPLHFGNGTRLTVT.